This entry lists 7 T cell receptor beta chains sequenced from one sample in a study of blood T cell repertoires in COVID-19. The assay was immunoSEQ multiplex PCR, and TCRdb's table has in-frame clones only and misses some. Among roughly 200,000 clones listed, 85% were seen once. What was sequenced was PBMCs or T cells enriched from blood (not recorded which). The receptors were gathered from a man aged 40-55 years who had recovered from COVID-19.

Here the CDR3 DNA reads TGTGCCAGTAGCACACAACAGGGGGCTTTACCTGGGGCCAACGTCCTGACTTTC. This translates into CASSTQQGALPGANVLTF. The chain employs TRBV19 and TRBJ2-6, with TRBD1 matching 9 bases. The germline gives CDR1 LNHDA, CDR2 SQIVND (reference sequence). The CDR3 is 18 residues long. The trim removed 6 bases at V and 2 bases at J, leaving 11 bases unmatched. The whole variable domain, filled in from reference TRBV19 and TRBJ2-6, reads DGGITQSPKYLFRKEGQNVTLSCEQNLNHDAMYWYRQDPGQGLRLIYYSQIVNDFQKGDIAEGYSVSREKKESFPLTVTSAQKNPTAFYLCASSTQQGALPGANVLTFGAGSRLTVL.

The chain uses TRBV2 and TRBJ1-2; possibly TRBD1 for D (6 bases). The CDR3 contains 15 residues. V was trimmed by 5 bases and J by 8 bases, leaving 21 bases between them. The germline V gene encodes CDR1 SNHLY and CDR2 FYNNEI. The DNA of the CDR3 is TGTGCCAGCAGTCCTTTGATATGGGGGGGGCAAGGCTACACCTTC. It codes for CASSPLIWGGQGYTF.

This clone was counted only a few times. The chain uses TRBV9 and TRBJ2-3, with D perhaps TRBD1 (5 bases). The germline CDR1 and CDR2 sequences are SGDLS and YYNGEE. Trimming stripped 5 bases from V and 4 bases from J, with 14 bases between. The CDR3 is 14 amino acids. The CDR3 loop is CASSWGSSADTQYF. DNA for the CDR3: TGTGCCAGCAGTTGGGGCTCAAGTGCAGATACGCAGTATTTT.

This clone was seen a handful of times. The chain recombines TRBV27 with TRBJ1-5; possible D gene TRBD1, 6 bases. This CDR3 contains 14 residues. Germline CDR1 and CDR2: MNHEY and SMNVEV (reference sequence). Trimming left V 5 bases short and J 2 bases short, with 10 bases between. In DNA, the CDR3 is TGTGCCAGCAGTCCAGGACAGCGCAATCAGCCCCAGCATTTT. Protein sequence: CASSPGQRNQPQHF.

The J gene is TRBJ1-1, the V gene TRBV5-6; D might be TRBD1 (6 bases). The CDR3 totals 16 residues. Germline V gene data show CDR1 as SGHDT and CDR2 as YYEEEE. Trimming took 0 bases from V and 9 from J, leaving 21 bases between them. CDR3 sequence reads: CASSLGGGRNERQAFF. For the CDR3, the DNA is TGTGCCAGCAGCTTGGGAGGGGGACGGAACGAGCGGCAAGCTTTCTTT.

This clone was seen a handful of times. V usage is TRBV6-2 or TRBV6-3 and J usage is TRBJ2-7; 11 nucleotides agree with TRBD2. V was clipped by 2 bases and J by 3 bases; unmatched bases: 3. The CDR3 is 15 residues long. Germline V gives CDR1 MNHEY, CDR2 SVGEGT. DNA of the CDR3: TGTGCCAGCAGTTACCGAGGGACTAGCGGCTACGAGCAGTACTTC. It encodes CASSYRGTSGYEQYF.

The V gene is TRBV30, the J gene TRBJ1-4, with 8 bases lining up with TRBD1. The CDR3 sequence is 14 residues long. The trim removed 2 bases at V and 8 bases at J, leaving 7 bases unmatched. Germline CDR1 and CDR2: GTSNPN and SVGIG (reference sequence). The DNA for the CDR3 is TGTGCCTGGAGTCTCCGACAGGGGAGCGAAAAACTGTTTTTT. This sequence encodes CAWSLRQGSEKLFF.